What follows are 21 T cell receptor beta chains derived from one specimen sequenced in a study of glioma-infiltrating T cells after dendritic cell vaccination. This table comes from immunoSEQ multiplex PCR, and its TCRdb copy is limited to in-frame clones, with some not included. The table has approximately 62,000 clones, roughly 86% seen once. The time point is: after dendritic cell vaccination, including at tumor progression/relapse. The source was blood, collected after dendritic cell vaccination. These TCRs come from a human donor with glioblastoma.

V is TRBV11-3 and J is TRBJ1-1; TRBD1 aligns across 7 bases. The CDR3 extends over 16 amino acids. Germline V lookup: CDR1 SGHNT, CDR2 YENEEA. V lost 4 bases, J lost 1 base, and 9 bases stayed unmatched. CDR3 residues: CASSSRQGQGNTEAFF. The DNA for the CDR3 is TGTGCCAGCAGCTCCCGACAGGGCCAAGGGAACACTGAAGCTTTCTTT.

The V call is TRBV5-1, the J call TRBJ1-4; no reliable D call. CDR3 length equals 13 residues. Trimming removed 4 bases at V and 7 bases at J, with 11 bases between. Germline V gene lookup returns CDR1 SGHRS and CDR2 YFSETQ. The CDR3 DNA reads TGCGCCAGCAGCCCGCGACTGGGTGAAAAACTGTTTTTT. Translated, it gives CASSPRLGEKLFF.

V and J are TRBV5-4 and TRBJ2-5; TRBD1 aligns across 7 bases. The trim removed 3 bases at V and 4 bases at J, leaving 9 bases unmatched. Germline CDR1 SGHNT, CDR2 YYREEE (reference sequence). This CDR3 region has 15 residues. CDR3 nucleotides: TGTGCCAGCAGCTCTAAGGACAGGCCAGGAGAGACCCAGTACTTC. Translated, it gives CASSSKDRPGETQYF. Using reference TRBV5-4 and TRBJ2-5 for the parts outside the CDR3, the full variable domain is ETGVTQSPTHLIKTRGQQVTLRCSSQSGHNTVSWYQQALGQGPQFIFQYYREEENGRGNFPPRFSGLQFPNYSSELNVNALELDDSALYLCASSSKDRPGETQYFGPGTRLLVL.

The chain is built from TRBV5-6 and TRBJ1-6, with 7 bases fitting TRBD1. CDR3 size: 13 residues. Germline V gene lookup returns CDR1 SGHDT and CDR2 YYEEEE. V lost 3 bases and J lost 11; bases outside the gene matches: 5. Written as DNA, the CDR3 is TGTGCCAGCAGCTCGGCCCAGGGGGCACCCCTCCACTTT. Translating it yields CASSSAQGAPLHF.

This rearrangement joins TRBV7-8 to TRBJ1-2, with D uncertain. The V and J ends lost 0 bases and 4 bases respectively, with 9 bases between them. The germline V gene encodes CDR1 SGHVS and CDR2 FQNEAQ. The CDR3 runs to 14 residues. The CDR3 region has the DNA TGTGCCAGCAGCTTAGCAAACAGTCCCTATGGCTACACCTTC. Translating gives CASSLANSPYGYTF.

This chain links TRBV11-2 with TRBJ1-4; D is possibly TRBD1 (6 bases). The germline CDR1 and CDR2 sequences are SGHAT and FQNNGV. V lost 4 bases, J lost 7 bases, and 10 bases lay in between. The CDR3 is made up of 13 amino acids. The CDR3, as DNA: TGTGCCAGCAGCTCCCGGGACACTGAAAAACTGTTTTTT. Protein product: CASSSRDTEKLFF.

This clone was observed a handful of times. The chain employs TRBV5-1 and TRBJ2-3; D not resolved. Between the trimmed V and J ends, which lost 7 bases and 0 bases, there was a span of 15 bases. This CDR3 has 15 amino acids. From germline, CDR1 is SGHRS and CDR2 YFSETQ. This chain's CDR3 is CASGKERQSTDTQYF. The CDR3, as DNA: TGCGCCAGCGGTAAAGAGAGACAAAGCACAGATACGCAGTATTTT.

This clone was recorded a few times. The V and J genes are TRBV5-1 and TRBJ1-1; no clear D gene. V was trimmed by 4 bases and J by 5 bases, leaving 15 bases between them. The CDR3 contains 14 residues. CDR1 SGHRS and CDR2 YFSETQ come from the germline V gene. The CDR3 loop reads CASSPELGGTEAFF. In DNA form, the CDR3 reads TGCGCCAGCAGCCCTGAATTGGGAGGGACTGAAGCTTTCTTT. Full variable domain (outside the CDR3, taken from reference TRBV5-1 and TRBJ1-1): KAGVTQTPRYLIKTRGQQVTLSCSPISGHRSVSWYQQTPGQGLQFLFEYFSETQRNKGNFPGRFSGRQFSNSRSEMNVSTLELGDSALYLCASSPELGGTEAFFGQGTRLTVV.

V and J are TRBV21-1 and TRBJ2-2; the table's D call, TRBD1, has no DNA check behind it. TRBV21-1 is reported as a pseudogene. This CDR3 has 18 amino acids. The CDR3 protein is CAGHKMKNRGLDTGELFF. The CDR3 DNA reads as TGTGCCGGCCATAAAATGAAGAACAGGGGGCTAGACACCGGGGAGCTGTTTTTT.

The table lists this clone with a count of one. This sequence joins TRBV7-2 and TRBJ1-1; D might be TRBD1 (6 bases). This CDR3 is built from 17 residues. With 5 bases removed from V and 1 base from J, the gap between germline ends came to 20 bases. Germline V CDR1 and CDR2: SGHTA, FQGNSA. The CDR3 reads CASSQSARGSGNTEAFF. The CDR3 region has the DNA TGTGCCAGCAGCCAAAGTGCCAGGGGTTCTGGGAACACTGAAGCTTTCTTT.

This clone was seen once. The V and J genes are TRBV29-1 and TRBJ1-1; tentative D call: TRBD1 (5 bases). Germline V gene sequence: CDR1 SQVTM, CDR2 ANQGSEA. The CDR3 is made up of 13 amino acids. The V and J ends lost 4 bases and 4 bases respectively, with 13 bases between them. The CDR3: CSVAREGSTEAFF. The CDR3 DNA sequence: TGCAGCGTTGCCAGGGAGGGAAGCACTGAAGCTTTCTTT.

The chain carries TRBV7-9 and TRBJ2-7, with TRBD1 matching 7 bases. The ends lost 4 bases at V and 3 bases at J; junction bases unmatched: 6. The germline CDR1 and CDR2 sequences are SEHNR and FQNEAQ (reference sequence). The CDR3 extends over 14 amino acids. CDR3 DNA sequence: TGTGCCAGCAGCTCTCGTGACAGGGTCTACGAGCAGTACTTC. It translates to CASSSRDRVYEQYF.

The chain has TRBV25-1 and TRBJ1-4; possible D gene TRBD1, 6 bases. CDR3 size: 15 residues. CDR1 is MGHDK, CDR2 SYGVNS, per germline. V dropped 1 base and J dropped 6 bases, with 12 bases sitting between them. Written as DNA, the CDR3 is TGTGCCAGCAGTGAATGGCGGGGGCAGCATGAAAAACTGTTTTTT. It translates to CASSEWRGQHEKLFF.

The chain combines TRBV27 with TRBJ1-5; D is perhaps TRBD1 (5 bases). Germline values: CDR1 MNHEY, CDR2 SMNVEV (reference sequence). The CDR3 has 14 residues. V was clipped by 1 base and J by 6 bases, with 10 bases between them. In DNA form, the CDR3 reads TGTGCCAGCAGTTTATACCAGGGTGGTCAGCCCCAGCATTTT. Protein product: CASSLYQGGQPQHF.

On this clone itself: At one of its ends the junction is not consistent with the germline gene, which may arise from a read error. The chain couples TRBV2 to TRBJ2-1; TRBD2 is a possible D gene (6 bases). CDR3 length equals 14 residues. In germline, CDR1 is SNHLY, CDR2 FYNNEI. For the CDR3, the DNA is TGTGCCGTAAATCACCGGGACTCCAACAATGAGCAGTTCTTC. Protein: CAVNHRDSNNEQFF.

CDR3 loop: CASSYGASSYEQYF. The CDR3 nucleotides read TGTGCCAGCAGTTACGGGGCCAGCTCCTACGAGCAGTACTTC. The gene calls are TRBV6-5 and TRBJ2-7; possible D gene TRBD1, 5 bases. CDR1 MNHEY and CDR2 SVGAGI come from the germline V gene. The V end lost 2 bases, the J end lost 0 bases, and 8 bases lay between the germline ends. CDR3 length: 14 amino acids.

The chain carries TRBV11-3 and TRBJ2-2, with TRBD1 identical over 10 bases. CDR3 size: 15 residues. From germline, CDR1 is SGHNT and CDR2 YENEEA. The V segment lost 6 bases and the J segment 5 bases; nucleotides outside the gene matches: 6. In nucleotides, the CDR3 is TGTGCCAGCAGACCCGGGACAGGGGTTACCGGGGAGCTGTTTTTT. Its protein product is CASRPGTGVTGELFF. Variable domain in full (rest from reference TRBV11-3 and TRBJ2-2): EAGVVQSPRYKIIEKKQPVAFWCNPISGHNTLYWYLQNLGQGPELLIRYENEEAVDDSQLPKDRFSAERLKGVDSTLKIQPAELGDSAVYLCASRPGTGVTGELFFGEGSRLTVL.

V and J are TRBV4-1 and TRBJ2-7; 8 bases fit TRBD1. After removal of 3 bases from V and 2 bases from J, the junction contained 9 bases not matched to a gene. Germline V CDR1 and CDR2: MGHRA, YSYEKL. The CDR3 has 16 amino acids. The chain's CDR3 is CASSQATGERTYEQYF. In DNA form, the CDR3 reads TGCGCCAGCAGCCAGGCGACAGGGGAAAGAACCTACGAGCAGTACTTC.

The CDR3 is CASSLAAGNTEAFF. CDR3 in DNA: TGCGCCAGCAGCTTGGCAGCGGGGAACACTGAAGCTTTCTTT. This chain uses TRBV5-1 with TRBJ1-1; D is unclear. Germline assignment: CDR1 SGHRS and CDR2 YFSETQ. The V end was cut by 0 bases, the J end by 1 base, with 7 bases between. The CDR3 is 14 residues long.

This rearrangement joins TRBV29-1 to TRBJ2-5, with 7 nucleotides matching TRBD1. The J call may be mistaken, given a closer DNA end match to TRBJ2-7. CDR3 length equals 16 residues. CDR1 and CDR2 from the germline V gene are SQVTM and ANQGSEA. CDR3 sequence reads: CSVEGSGQARSYEQYF. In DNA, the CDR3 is TGCAGCGTTGAAGGCTCAGGACAGGCAAGATCCTACGAGCAGTACTTC.

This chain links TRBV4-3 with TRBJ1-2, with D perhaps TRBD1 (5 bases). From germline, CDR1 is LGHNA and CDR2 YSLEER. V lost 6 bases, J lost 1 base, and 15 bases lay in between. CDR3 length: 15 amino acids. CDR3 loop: CASREGLGDNYGYTF. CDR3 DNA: TGCGCCAGCAGGGAGGGGCTGGGGGATAACTATGGCTACACCTTC.